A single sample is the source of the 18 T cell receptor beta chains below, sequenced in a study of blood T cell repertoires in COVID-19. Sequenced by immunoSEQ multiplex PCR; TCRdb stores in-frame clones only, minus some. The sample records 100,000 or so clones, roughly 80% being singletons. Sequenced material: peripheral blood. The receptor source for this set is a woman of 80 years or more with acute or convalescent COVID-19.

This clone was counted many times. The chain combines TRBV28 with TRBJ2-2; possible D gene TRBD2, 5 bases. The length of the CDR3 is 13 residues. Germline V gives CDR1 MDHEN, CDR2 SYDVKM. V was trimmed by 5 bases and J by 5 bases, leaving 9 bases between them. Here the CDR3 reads CASSPRGTGELFF. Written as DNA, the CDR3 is TGTGCCAGCAGTCCCCGGGGAACCGGGGAGCTGTTTTTT.

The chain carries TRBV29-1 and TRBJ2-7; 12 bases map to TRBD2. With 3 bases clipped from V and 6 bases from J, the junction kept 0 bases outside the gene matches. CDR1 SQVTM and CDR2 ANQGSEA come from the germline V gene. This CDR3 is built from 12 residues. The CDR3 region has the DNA TGCAGCGTTGAGACTAGCGGGAGCGAGCAGTACTTC. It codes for CSVETSGSEQYF.

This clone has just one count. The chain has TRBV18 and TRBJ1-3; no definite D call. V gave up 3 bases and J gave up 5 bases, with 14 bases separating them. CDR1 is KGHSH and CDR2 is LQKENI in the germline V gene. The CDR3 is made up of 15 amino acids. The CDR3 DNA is TGTGCCAGCTCACCGAAAGCTGAAGCTCGAAACACCATATATTTT. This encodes CASSPKAEARNTIYF.

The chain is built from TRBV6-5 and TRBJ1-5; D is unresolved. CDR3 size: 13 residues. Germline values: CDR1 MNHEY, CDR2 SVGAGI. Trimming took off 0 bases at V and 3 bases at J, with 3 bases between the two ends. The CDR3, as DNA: TGTGCCAGCAGTTACTCCCTCAATCAGCCCCAGCATTTT. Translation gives CASSYSLNQPQHF.

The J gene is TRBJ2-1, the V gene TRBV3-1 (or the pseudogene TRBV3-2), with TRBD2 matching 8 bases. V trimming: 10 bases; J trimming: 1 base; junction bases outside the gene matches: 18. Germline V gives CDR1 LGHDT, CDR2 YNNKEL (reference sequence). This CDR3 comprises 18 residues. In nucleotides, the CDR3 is TGTGCCACCTACGAATCGAGTCTAGCGGGTCCTTCCTACAATGAGCAGTTCTTC. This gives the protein CATYESSLAGPSYNEQFF.

CDR3: CATNPVLATQNEQFF. CDR3 nucleotides: TGTGCCACCAACCCGGTACTAGCAACGCAAAATGAGCAGTTCTTC. The chain is built from TRBV15 and TRBJ2-1, with D tentatively TRBD2 (6 bases). The length of the CDR3 is 15 residues. V was cut by 7 bases and J by 7 bases, with 20 bases left in between. Per germline, CDR1 LNHNV and CDR2 YYDKDF (reference sequence).

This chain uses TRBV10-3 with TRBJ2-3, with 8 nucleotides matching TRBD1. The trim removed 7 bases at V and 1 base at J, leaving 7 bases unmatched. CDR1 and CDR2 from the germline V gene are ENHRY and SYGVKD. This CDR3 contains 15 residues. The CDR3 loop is CAITSGGAGTDTQYF. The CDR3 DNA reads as TGTGCCATCACTTCAGGGGGCGCAGGCACAGATACGCAGTATTTT.

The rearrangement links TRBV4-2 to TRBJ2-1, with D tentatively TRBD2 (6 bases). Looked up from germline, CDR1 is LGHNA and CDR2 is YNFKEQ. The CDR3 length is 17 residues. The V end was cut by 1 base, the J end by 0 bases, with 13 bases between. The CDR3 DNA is TGTGCCAGCAGCCAAGTTTCTGTCGGGAGCTCCTACAATGAGCAGTTCTTC. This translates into CASSQVSVGSSYNEQFF.

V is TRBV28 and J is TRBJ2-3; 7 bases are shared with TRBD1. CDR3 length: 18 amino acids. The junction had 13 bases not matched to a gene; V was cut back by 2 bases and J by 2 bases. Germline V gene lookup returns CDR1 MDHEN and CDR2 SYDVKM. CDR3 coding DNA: TGTGCCAGCAGTTTAGCTGGCTCCGGGACAGTCTTCACAGATACGCAGTATTTT. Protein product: CASSLAGSGTVFTDTQYF.

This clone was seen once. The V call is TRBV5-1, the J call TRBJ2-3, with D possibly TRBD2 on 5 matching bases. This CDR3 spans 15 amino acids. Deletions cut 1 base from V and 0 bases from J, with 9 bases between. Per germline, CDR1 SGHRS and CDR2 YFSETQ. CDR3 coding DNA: TGCGCCAGCAGCTTGACTCGCGGGAGCACAGATACGCAGTATTTT. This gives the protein CASSLTRGSTDTQYF.

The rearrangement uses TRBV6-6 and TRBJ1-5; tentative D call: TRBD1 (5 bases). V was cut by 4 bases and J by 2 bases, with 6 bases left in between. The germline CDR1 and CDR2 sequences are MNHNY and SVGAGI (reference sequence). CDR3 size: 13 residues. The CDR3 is CASSWGGNQPQHF. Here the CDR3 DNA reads TGTGCCAGCAGTTGGGGCGGCAATCAGCCCCAGCATTTT.

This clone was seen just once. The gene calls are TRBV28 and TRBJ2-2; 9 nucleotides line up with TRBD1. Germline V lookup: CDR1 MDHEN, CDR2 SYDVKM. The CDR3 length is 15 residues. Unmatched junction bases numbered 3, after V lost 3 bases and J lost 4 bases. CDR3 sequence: CASSLEGQGTGELFF. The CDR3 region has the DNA TGTGCCAGCAGTTTGGAGGGACAGGGCACCGGGGAGCTGTTTTTT.

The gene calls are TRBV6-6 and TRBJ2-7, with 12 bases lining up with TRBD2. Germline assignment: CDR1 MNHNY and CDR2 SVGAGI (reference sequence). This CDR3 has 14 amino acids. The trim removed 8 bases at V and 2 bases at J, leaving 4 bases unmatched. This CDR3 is CASRRTSGTYEQYV. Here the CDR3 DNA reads TGTGCCAGCCGTCGGACTAGCGGGACCTACGAGCAGTACGTC.

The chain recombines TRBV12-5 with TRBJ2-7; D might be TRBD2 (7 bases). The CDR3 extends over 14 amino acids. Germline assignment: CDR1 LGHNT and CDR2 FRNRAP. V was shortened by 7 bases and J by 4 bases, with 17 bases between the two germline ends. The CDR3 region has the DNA TGTGCTAGTGTTAAAGCCGGGGGGCTGTACGAGCAGTACTTC. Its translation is CASVKAGGLYEQYF.

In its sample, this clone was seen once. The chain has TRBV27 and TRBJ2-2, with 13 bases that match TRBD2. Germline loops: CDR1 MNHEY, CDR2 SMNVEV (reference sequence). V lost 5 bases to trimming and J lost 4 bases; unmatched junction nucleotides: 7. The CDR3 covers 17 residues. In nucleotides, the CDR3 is TGTGCCAGCAGTCCCCGGACTAGCGGGAGTCCCACCGGGGAGCTGTTTTTT. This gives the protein CASSPRTSGSPTGELFF.

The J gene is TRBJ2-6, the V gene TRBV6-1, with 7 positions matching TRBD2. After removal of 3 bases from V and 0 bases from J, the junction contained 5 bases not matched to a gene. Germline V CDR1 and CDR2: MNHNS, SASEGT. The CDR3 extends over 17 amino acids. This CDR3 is CASSEPGLSSGANVLTF. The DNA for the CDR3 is TGTGCCAGCAGTGAGCCGGGACTAAGCTCTGGGGCCAACGTCCTGACTTTC.

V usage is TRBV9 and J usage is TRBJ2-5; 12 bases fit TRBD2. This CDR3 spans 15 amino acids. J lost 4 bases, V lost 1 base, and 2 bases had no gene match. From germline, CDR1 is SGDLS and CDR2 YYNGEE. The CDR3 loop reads CASSVSSGRAETQYF. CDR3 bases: TGTGCCAGCAGCGTATCTAGCGGGAGGGCAGAGACCCAGTACTTC.

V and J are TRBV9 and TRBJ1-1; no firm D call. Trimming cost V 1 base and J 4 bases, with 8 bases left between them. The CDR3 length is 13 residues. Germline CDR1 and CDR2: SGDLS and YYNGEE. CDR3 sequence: CASSVQVGTEAFF. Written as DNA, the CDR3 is TGTGCCAGCAGCGTACAGGTAGGCACTGAAGCTTTCTTT.